This T cell receptor (beta chain) was recovered during a study of shared clonotypes between healthy human individuals. Germline V lookup: CDR1 MNHNY, CDR2 SVGAGI (reference sequence). V trimming: 5 bases; J trimming: 5 bases; junction bases outside the gene matches: 4. The CDR3 is 14 residues long. This clone was counted once. The material for each subset, its genomic DNA, was split evenly across several immunoSEQ plates. Repertoires were generated with immunoSEQ multiplex PCR, while TCRdb's copy carries only in-frame clones and drops some. In the table there are roughly 1 million clones, around 76% of which are singletons.

Specimen: memory CD4+ T cells sorted from blood. Sample subset: CD45RA-negative fraction. The sequence derives from a man younger than 35 in good health. The chain combines TRBV6-6 with TRBJ2-7; 12 bases align to TRBD1. The CDR3 protein is CASSGGQGADEQYF. The CDR3 coding sequence is TGTGCCAGCAGTGGGGGACAGGGGGCCGACGAGCAGTACTTC.